This TCR beta chain emerged from a study of T cells in Graves' hyperthyroidism and ophthalmopathy. Study as a whole: Peripheral blood samples were taken at initial diagnosis, prior to any treatment. Regarding the study as a whole: Blood held most thyroid clonotypes expanded above 0.001 frequency. Ophthalmopathy, as predicted by the model, came a median 6.5 months after the prediction.

The authors took PBMCs from 9.5 to 10 ml fresh peripheral blood. The CDR3 is made up of 14 amino acids. Trimming shortened V by 3 bases and J by 5 bases, and 11 bases separated the two germline ends. Germline V CDR1 and CDR2: LNHDA, SQIVND (reference sequence). A word on this clonotype: Its antigen remains unidentified.

RNA transcripts provided the source from which TCR beta CDR3 regions were amplified. HTBI primers were employed in a first-round RT-PCR of the TCR CDR3. TCRdb re-called the multiplex PCR reads through MiXCR, storing one row per CDR3 protein. The repertoire holds 500,000 to 600,000 distinct CDR3 sequences, with 20% as singletons. The sequence was collected from a man aged 40-49 years with Graves' ophthalmopathy. The chain has TRBV19 and TRBJ1-5, with a tentative D call TRBD1 (5 bases). Material for sequencing was blood. The CDR3 sequence: CASSIAGWDQPQHF. Here the CDR3 DNA reads TGTGCCAGTAGTATCGCAGGGTGGGATCAGCCCCAGCATTTT.